The 10 T cell receptor beta chains below all came from one sample that was sequenced in a study. Tregs were sorted as CD4+CD25+CD127-/low cells. MiXCR was run by TCRdb on the 5' RACE reads, yielding one entry per CDR3 protein. The data show over 40,000 distinct CDR3 sequences, about a fifth seen once. Input material: Tregs sorted from a lymph node. The receptors were gathered from a female donor with breast cancer.

Ten or more counts support this clonotype. This chain connects TRBV5-1 to TRBJ2-5, with TRBD1 identical over 8 bases. CDR1 and CDR2 (germline): SGHRS, YFSETQ. V was pared by 6 bases and J by 3 bases, with 7 bases of the junction left unmatched. This CDR3 region has 14 residues. The CDR3 loop is CASTVTGDKETQYF. The CDR3 DNA is TGCGCCAGCACCGTGACAGGGGACAAAGAGACCCAGTACTTC.

About this clonotype itself: A read error may be the cause here, since a much bigger clone is one base away. The rearrangement links TRBV7-9 to TRBJ2-1; D is possibly TRBD2 (5 bases). V gave up 7 bases and J gave up 4 bases, with 14 bases separating them. Per the germline V gene, CDR1 is SEHNR and CDR2 is FQNEAQ (reference sequence). The CDR3 extends over 14 amino acids. The CDR3 nucleotides are TGTGCCAGCACCGGGGTACCTTTATACAATGAGCAGTTCTTC. Its protein product is CASTGVPLYNEQFF.

The chain couples TRBV29-1 to TRBJ2-1; 9 bases align to TRBD1. The CDR3 consists of 14 residues. After removal of 6 bases from V and 7 bases from J, the junction contained 10 bases not matched to a gene. Germline V gene lookup returns CDR1 SQVTM and CDR2 ANQGSEA. DNA for the CDR3: TGCAGCGTCCGGGACAGGGCCATGGGAAATGAGCAGTTCTTC. Translated: CSVRDRAMGNEQFF.

This clonotype has only a few counts. The rearrangement joins TRBV20-1 to TRBJ1-6; the match to TRBD1 covers 10 bases. Losses at the gene ends were 0 bases for V and 13 bases for J; bases not matched to a gene: 12. Looked up from germline, CDR1 is DFQATT and CDR2 is SNEGSKA (reference sequence). The CDR3 length is 16 residues. CDR3 nucleotide sequence: TGCAGTGCTAGAGAACCGACTCCGGGACAGGGGAATCCCCTCCACTTT. It is translated as CSAREPTPGQGNPLHF.

This clonotype appeared a few times. The chain combines TRBV12-3 or TRBV12-4 with TRBJ2-5; no clear D gene. V lost 7 bases to trimming and J lost 0 bases, with 9 bases between them. The CDR3 loop spans 13 amino acids. CDR3 in DNA: TGTGCCAGCACCACCCTGTACCAAGAGACCCAGTACTTC. Translating it yields CASTTLYQETQYF.

This clonotype was detected a few times. V is TRBV7-2 and J is TRBJ2-6; D is uncertain. The V end was cut by 1 base, the J end by 7 bases, with 2 bases between. Looked up from germline, CDR1 is SGHTA and CDR2 is FQGNSA. This CDR3 has 12 amino acids. CDR3 protein: CASSLGANVLTF. The CDR3 nucleotides are TGTGCCAGCAGCTTAGGTGCCAACGTCCTGACTTTC.

As concerns this clonotype: Lacking the conserved final phenylalanine or tryptophan, this CDR3 likely reflects a read error. The rearrangement joins TRBV6-6 to TRBJ1-4; 7 bases are a match to TRBD1. This CDR3 is 12 amino acids long. After removal of 4 bases from V and 7 bases from J, the junction contained 0 bases not matched to a gene. The germline V gene has CDR1 MNHNY and CDR2 SVGAGI (reference sequence). CDR3 bases: TGTGCCAGCAGTTGGGACAGTGAAAAACTGTTTTCT. Protein: CASSWDSEKLFS.

This clonotype was detected once. A much bigger clone sits one base away, suggesting this may be a read error. The rearrangement uses TRBV5-1 and TRBJ2-3; TRBD2 matches at 8 bases. Germline CDR1 SGHRS, CDR2 YFSETQ. This CDR3 comprises 19 residues. CDR3 region: CASSFPQSGSSSSTGTQYF. In DNA, the CDR3 is TGCGCCAGCAGTTTTCCGCAGAGCGGGAGTTCTTCTAGCACAGGTACGCAGTATTTT.

This clonotype was counted once. The chain carries TRBV27 and TRBJ2-1; D is possibly TRBD1 (5 bases). The germline V and J ends were trimmed by 6 bases and 2 bases, with 20 bases remaining between them. The CDR3 extends over 17 amino acids. In germline, CDR1 is MNHEY, CDR2 SMNVEV (reference sequence). CDR3 residues: CASRPSRVSGAYNEQFF. The CDR3 DNA is TGTGCCAGCAGGCCCAGCAGGGTTTCTGGGGCCTACAATGAGCAGTTCTTC.

The sample holds a few counts of this clonotype. The chain combines TRBV28 with TRBJ1-4; weak D call: TRBD1 (6 bases). V lost 6 bases and J lost 7, with 18 bases in between. The germline CDR1 and CDR2 sequences are MDHEN and SYDVKM. The CDR3 is made up of 15 amino acids. As DNA, the CDR3 is TGTGCCAGCAGCCCCAAACAGGGTTGGATTGAAAAACTGTTTTTT. It encodes CASSPKQGWIEKLFF. Complete variable domain (other parts from reference TRBV28 and TRBJ1-4): DVKVTQSSRYLVKRTGEKVFLECVQDMDHENMFWYRQDPGLGLRLIYFSYDVKMKEKGDIPEGYSVSREKKERFSLILESASTNQTSMYLCASSPKQGWIEKLFFGSGTQLSVL.